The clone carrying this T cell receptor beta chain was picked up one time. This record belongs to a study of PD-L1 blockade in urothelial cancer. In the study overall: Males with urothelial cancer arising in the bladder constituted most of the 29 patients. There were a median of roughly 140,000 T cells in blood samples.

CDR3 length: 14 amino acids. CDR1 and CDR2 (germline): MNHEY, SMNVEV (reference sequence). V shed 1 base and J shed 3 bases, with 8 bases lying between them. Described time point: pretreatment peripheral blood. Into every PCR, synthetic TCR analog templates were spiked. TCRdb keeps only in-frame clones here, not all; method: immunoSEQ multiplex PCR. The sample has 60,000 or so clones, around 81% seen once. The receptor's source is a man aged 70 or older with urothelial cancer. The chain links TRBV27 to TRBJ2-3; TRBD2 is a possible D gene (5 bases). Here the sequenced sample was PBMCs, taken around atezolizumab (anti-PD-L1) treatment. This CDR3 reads CASSLYEGTDTQYF. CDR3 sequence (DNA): TGTGCCAGCAGTTTATATGAGGGAACAGATACGCAGTATTTT.